The sequence of this T cell receptor beta chain was determined in a study of shared clonotypes between healthy human individuals. Study context: The plates for each donor numbered three CD4 naive, three CD4 memory, two CD8 naive and one CD8 memory.

Trimming left V 1 base short and J 4 bases short, with 7 bases between. The CDR3 runs to 13 residues. The V gene's germline CDR1 is SGHAT and CDR2 FQNNGV. The donor population consisted of healthy HIV-negative adults with no recent acute infections or vaccinations. Several immunoSEQ 96-well plates shared each subset's DNA, each plate a replicate. Only in-frame clones appear in the TCRdb table, and some are missing; sequencing was by immunoSEQ multiplex PCR. The sample carries 1.4 million or so clones, approximately 98.5% recorded once. The sequence derives from a man in his thirties or forties in good health. The sample taken for sequencing was naive CD4+ T cells sorted from blood. Subset denoted: CD45RA+ positively selected. This chain joins TRBV11-2 and TRBJ1-1; D unresolved. CDR3 bases: TGTGCCAGCAGCTTAGGCGAAGGCACTGAAGCTTTCTTT. This translates into CASSLGEGTEAFF.